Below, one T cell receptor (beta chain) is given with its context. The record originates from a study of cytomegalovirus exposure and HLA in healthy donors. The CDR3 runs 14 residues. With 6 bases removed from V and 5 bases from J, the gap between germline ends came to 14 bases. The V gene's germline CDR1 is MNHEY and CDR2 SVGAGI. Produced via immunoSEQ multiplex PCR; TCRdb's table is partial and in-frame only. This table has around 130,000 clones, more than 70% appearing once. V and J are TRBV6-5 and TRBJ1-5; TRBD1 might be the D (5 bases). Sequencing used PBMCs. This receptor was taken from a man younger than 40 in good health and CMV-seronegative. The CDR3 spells CASRGLGSYQPQHF. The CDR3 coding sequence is TGTGCCAGCAGGGGACTGGGGAGCTATCAGCCCCAGCATTTT.